The 2 T cell receptor beta chains below come from one sample, sequenced in a study of PD-1 blockade in classical Hodgkin lymphoma. TCRdb keeps only in-frame clones here, not all; method: immunoSEQ multiplex PCR. The sample has 100,000 or so clones, approximately 94% seen once. Time point described: cycle 4 day 1 (C4D1), after less than seven weeks of nivolumab. Each patient experienced a relapse that followed autologous stem cell transplantation, and brentuximab vedotin exposure varied. The material sequenced was peripheral blood mononuclear cells (PBMCs), taken before the fourth cycle of nivolumab. The receptors shown here come from a human donor with classical Hodgkin lymphoma.

The CDR3 sequence is CASSLDRPNTEAFF. CDR3 in DNA: TGCGCCAGCAGCTTGGACAGGCCGAACACTGAAGCTTTCTTT. The rearrangement links TRBV5-1 to TRBJ1-1; possible D gene TRBD1, 5 bases. Germline V gene sequence: CDR1 SGHRS, CDR2 YFSETQ. V was clipped by 0 bases and J by 1 base, with 7 bases between them. This CDR3 is 14 amino acids long.

J is TRBJ1-1 and V is TRBV23-1; TRBD1 aligns across 9 bases. TRBV23-1 is noted as an ORF with a role that remains uncertain. The CDR3 extends over 16 amino acids. V was pared by 4 bases and J by 2 bases, with 8 bases of the junction left unmatched. Here the CDR3 reads CASSRQDRGRNTEAFF. CDR3 nucleotides: TGCGCCAGCAGTCGCCAGGACAGGGGTCGTAACACTGAAGCTTTCTTT.